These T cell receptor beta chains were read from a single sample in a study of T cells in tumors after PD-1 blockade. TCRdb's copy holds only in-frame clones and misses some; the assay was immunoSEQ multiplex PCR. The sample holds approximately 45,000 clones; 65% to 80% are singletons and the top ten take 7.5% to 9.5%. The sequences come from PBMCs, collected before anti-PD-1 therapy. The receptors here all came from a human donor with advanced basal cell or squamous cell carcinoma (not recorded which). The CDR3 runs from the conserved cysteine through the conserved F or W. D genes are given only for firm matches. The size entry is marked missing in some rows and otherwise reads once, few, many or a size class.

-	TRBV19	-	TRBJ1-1	CASSHGTNTEAFF	TGTGCCAGTAGTCACGGGACGAACACTGAAGCTTTCTTT
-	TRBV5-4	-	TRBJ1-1	CASSLGTENTEAFF	TGTGCCAGCAGCTTGGGGACAGAGAACACTGAAGCTTTCTTT
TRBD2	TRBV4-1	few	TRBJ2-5	CASSQDWAGGPFETQYF	TGCGCCAGCAGCCAAGATTGGGCGGGAGGGCCATTTGAGACCCAGTACTTC
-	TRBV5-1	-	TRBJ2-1	CASSTGPRGSYNEQFF	TGCGCCAGCAGCACGGGGCCCCGAGGCTCCTACAATGAGCAGTTCTTC
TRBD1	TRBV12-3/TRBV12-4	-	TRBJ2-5	CASSTDRGGTQYF	TGTGCCAGCAGCACGGACAGGGGCGGGACCCAGTACTTC
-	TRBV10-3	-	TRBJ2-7	CAIETLRGGEQYF	TGTGCCATCGAGACTTTGCGGGGAGGCGAGCAGTACTTC
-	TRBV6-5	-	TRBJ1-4	CASSFDGGAREKLFF	TGTGCCAGCAGTTTTGACGGGGGCGCGCGTGAAAAACTGTTTTTT
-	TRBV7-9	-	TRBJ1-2	CASSLTANYGYTF	TGTGCCAGCAGCTTAACCGCAAACTATGGCTACACCTTC
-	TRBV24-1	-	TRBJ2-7	CATPGTAGEQYF	TGTGCCACCCCGGGGACGGCGGGCGAGCAGTACTTC
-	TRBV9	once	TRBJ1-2	CAAHGLVYGYTF	TGTGCAGCTCATGGGTTGGTCTATGGCTACACCTTC
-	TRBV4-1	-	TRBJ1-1	CASSQRVMNTEAFF	TGCGCCAGCAGCCAGAGGGTTATGAACACTGAAGCTTTCTTT
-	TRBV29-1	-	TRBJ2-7	CSVEGPGNYEQYF	TGCAGCGTTGAAGGTCCAGGGAATTACGAGCAGTACTTC
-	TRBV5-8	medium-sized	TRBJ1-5	CASSPGTWDLSNQPQHF	TGTGCCAGCAGCCCGGGGACATGGGACTTAAGCAATCAGCCCCAGCATTTT
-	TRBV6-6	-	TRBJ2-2	CASSYVGTGELFF	TGTGCCAGCAGTTACGTTGGGACCGGGGAGCTGTTTTTT
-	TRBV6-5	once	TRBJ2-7	CASSYSSVRAYEQYF	TGTGCCAGCAGTTACTCTTCGGTCAGGGCTTACGAGCAGTACTTC
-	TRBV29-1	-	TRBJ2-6	CSIGDISSGANVLTF	TGCAGCATTGGGGACATAAGCTCTGGGGCCAACGTCCTGACTTTC
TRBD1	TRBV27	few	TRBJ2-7	CASSFAGGYEQYF	TGTGCCAGCAGTTTCGCAGGGGGCTACGAGCAGTACTTC
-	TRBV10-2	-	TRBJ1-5	CASSEAGQPQHF	TGCGCCAGCAGTGAGGCGGGGCAGCCCCAGCATTTT
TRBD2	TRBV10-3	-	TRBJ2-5	CAISSGLATETQYF	TGTGCCATCAGTTCCGGACTAGCTACGGAGACCCAGTACTTC
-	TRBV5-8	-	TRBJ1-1	CAGGQGDMNTEAFF	TGTGCCGGAGGGCAGGGCGATATGAACACTGAAGCTTTCTTT
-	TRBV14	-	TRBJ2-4	CASSQGRGAQNIQYF	TGTGCCAGCAGCCAAGGCCGGGGGGCCCAAAACATTCAGTACTTC